Below are 9 T cell receptor beta chains sequenced from a single sample in a study of CD8+ T cells in alopecia areata. Extracted RNA was reverse transcribed, and the resulting cDNA served as sequencing template. Produced via immunoSEQ multiplex PCR; TCRdb's table is partial and in-frame only. The profile shows 180,000 or so clones, roughly 65% of them singletons. The sequencing here drew on CD4+ T cells sorted from blood, taken at week 0. The receptors here all came from a human donor with alopecia areata.

The chain combines TRBV23-1 with TRBJ2-3; no clear D gene. TRBV23-1 is labeled an ORF, and its function is uncertain. This CDR3 has 12 residues. Trimming removed 4 bases at V and 2 bases at J, with 4 bases between. CDR3 nucleotide sequence: TGCGCCAGCAGTCTCACCACAGATACGCAGTATTTT. Its translation: CASSLTTDTQYF.

The genes are TRBV30 and TRBJ1-1; 9 positions match TRBD1. CDR3 size: 12 residues. The germline V gene has CDR1 GTSNPN and CDR2 SVGIG (reference sequence). Germline trimming cut 8 bases from V and 1 base from J; bases unmatched to any gene: 2. The CDR3 loop reads CAGDRANTEAFF. Written as DNA, the CDR3 is TGTGCCGGGGACAGGGCGAACACTGAAGCTTTCTTT.

The V and J genes are TRBV2 and TRBJ2-1; a weak D match, TRBD1 (6 bases). Germline V gives CDR1 SNHLY, CDR2 FYNNEI. The V end was cut by 6 bases, the J end by 1 base, with 13 bases between. This CDR3 has 15 amino acids. The CDR3 spells CASRTDRRSYNEQFF. The DNA of the CDR3 is TGTGCCAGCAGGACTGACAGGAGGTCCTACAATGAGCAGTTCTTC.

The V call is TRBV5-1, the J call TRBJ2-7; D is perhaps TRBD1 (6 bases). The germline V gene encodes CDR1 SGHRS and CDR2 YFSETQ. The CDR3 sequence is 14 residues long. V was pared by 2 bases and J by 2 bases, with 11 bases between. The CDR3 sequence is CASSLDPGAYEQYF. For the CDR3, the DNA is TGCGCCAGCAGCTTAGATCCAGGGGCCTACGAGCAGTACTTC.

The gene calls are TRBV7-2 and TRBJ1-2; D unclear. The CDR3 length is 12 residues. V shed 1 base and J shed 9 bases, with 9 bases lying between them. Germline CDR1 and CDR2: SGHTA and FQGNSA. In DNA form, the CDR3 reads TGTGCCAGCAGCTTAGGCTATGCCAGCTACACCTTC. Translating gives CASSLGYASYTF. The full variable domain, its missing parts supplied by reference TRBV7-2 and TRBJ1-2, is GAGVSQSPSNKVTEKGKDVELRCDPISGHTALYWYRQSLGQGLEFLIYFQGNSAPDKSGLPSDRFSAERTGGSVSTLTIQRTQQEDSAVYLCASSLGYASYTFGSGTRLTVV.

V gene TRBV29-1 combines with J gene TRBJ2-2; a weak D match, TRBD2 (5 bases). This CDR3 is built from 12 residues. In germline, CDR1 is SQVTM, CDR2 ANQGSEA. The V gene lost 7 bases and the J gene lost 4 bases, with 10 bases spanning the gap. CDR3 region: CSERRITGELFF. The CDR3 DNA is TGCAGCGAGCGGCGCATCACCGGGGAGCTGTTTTTT.

This sequence joins TRBV30 and TRBJ1-1; the match to TRBD1 covers 7 bases. CDR3 length: 14 amino acids. V trimming: 2 bases; J trimming: 2 bases; junction bases outside the gene matches: 5. Germline V gene data show CDR1 as GTSNPN and CDR2 as SVGIG (reference sequence). DNA of the CDR3: TGTGCCTGGAGTACAAGACAGGGTAACACTGAAGCTTTCTTT. Amino acids: CAWSTRQGNTEAFF.

V gene TRBV15 combines with J gene TRBJ2-3; D might be TRBD2 (6 bases). V gave up 6 bases and J gave up 0 bases, with 13 bases separating them. The CDR3 runs 15 residues. CDR1 and CDR2 from the germline V gene are LNHNV and YYDKDF (reference sequence). The CDR3 DNA reads as TGTGCCACCAGTGTAGACGGGACTAGCACAGATACGCAGTATTTT. Amino acid sequence: CATSVDGTSTDTQYF. Complete variable domain (other parts from reference TRBV15 and TRBJ2-3): DAMVIQNPRYQVTQFGKPVTLSCSQTLNHNVMYWYQQKSSQAPKLLFHYYDKDFNNEADTPDNFQSRRPNTSFCFLDIRSPGLGDTAMYLCATSVDGTSTDTQYFGPGTRLTVL.

The sample holds a few counts of this clone. This chain links TRBV5-1 with TRBJ2-1; D is undetermined. Germline loops: CDR1 SGHRS, CDR2 YFSETQ. The CDR3 consists of 13 residues. V shed 0 bases and J shed 8 bases, with 9 bases lying between them. CDR3 amino acids: CASSLVQDDEQFF. The DNA for the CDR3 is TGCGCCAGCAGCTTGGTCCAGGATGATGAGCAGTTCTTC.